This paragraph covers one T cell receptor beta chain sequence. Its antigen is still unknown. Only in-frame clones appear in the TCRdb table, and some are missing; sequencing was by immunoSEQ multiplex PCR. The sample consists of about 480,000 clones, around 88% of them appearing once. The data belong to a study of Ad26.COV2.S vaccination and SARS-CoV-2 variants. Across the whole study: As a participant in COV1001, the donor was in the Ad26.COV2.S trial arm. Intramuscular Ad26.COV2.S doses were given once or twice, 56 days apart.

General study results and limits: Reportedly, spike-specific CD8+ and CD4+ T cell responses achieved substantial breadth once vaccination had taken place.

The junction had 3 bases not matched to a gene; V was cut back by 7 bases and J by 4 bases. CDR1 is SNHLY and CDR2 is FYNNEI in the germline V gene. CDR3 length: 15 residues. Indicated treatment: about 20 received Ad26.COV2.S at low or high dose, single or two shots; about 5 received placebo; per-sample allocation not given. Material that was analyzed had been drawn on day 63 after the first vaccine or placebo injection. The TCR comes from a person between 18 and 59 years old who received the Ad26.COV2.S COVID-19 vaccine or a placebo. The sequencing here drew on peripheral blood, taken in a trial of Ad26.COV2.S vaccine versus placebo. V usage is TRBV2 and J usage is TRBJ2-2, with TRBD2 matching over 13 bases. CDR3 amino acids: CASTRLAGGTGELFF. The DNA of the CDR3 is TGTGCCAGCACGAGACTAGCGGGAGGCACCGGGGAGCTGTTTTTT.